This T cell receptor (beta chain) stems from a study of blood T cell repertoires in COVID-19. Study context: Samples representing acute and convalescent COVID-19 were sourced from the United States, Italy and Spain.

This clone appeared a single time. In the authors' methods: Amplification of reference gene primers was used by the study to estimate nucleated cell counts. Generated by immunoSEQ multiplex PCR, the TCRdb table keeps only in-frame clones and is missing some. That table furnishes V, J and clone size, whereas the DNA furnished D and trimming. The sample includes fewer than 250,000 clones, around four fifths of them seen just once. The V end lost 2 bases, the J end lost 0 bases, and 8 bases lay between the germline ends. CDR1 and CDR2 (germline): MNHEY, SVGEGT. This CDR3 spans 15 amino acids. The chain employs TRBV6-2 or TRBV6-3 and TRBJ2-4, with D possibly matching TRBD2 (6 bases). The clonotype was recovered from a man between 60 and 75 years old with COVID-19, enrolled during active disease. The sample taken for sequencing was peripheral blood. The CDR3 protein is CASSYGEVAKNIQYF. The CDR3 nucleotides are TGTGCCAGCAGTTACGGGGAGGTAGCCAAAAACATTCAGTACTTC.